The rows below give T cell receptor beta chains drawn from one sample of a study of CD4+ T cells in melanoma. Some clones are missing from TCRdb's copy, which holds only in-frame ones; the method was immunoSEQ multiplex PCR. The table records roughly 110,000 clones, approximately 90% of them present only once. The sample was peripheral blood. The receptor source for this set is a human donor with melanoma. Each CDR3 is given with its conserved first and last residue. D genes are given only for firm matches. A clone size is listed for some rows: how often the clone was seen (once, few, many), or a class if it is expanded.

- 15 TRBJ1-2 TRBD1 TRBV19 CASSTQRQGGYGYTF TGTGCCAGTAGTACCCAGAGACAGGGAGGCTATGGCTACACCTTC
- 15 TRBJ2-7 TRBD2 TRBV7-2 CASSPLRGGLYEQYF TGTGCCAGCAGCCCTTTGCGGGGGGGATTGTACGAGCAGTACTTC
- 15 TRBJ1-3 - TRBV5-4 CASSPSVFSGNTIYF TGTGCCAGCAGCCCTTCGGTCTTCTCTGGAAACACCATATATTTT
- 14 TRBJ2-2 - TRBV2 CAREVWTGAGELFF TGTGCCAGAGAGGTCTGGACTGGGGCCGGGGAGCTGTTTTTT
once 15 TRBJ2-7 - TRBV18 CASSPVNRESNEQYF TGTGCCAGCTCACCAGTAAACAGGGAATCGAACGAGCAGTACTTC
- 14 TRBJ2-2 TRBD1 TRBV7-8 CASSWDRATGELFF TGTGCCAGCAGCTGGGACAGGGCCACCGGGGAGCTGTTTTTT
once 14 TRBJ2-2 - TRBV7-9 CASSFVPRFGELFF TGTGCCAGCAGCTTCGTTCCGCGGTTCGGGGAGCTGTTTTTT
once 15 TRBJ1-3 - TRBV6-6 CAATSPRAPGNTIYF TGTGCCGCCACCAGTCCCCGGGCCCCTGGAAACACCATATATTTT
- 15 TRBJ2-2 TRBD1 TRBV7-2 CASSFATGGTGELFF TGTGCCAGCAGCTTTGCGACAGGGGGCACCGGGGAGCTGTTTTTT
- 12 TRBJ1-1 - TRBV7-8 CASSSRGFEAFF TGTGCCAGCAGCAGCAGGGGTTTTGAAGCTTTCTTT
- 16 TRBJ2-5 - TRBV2 CAHEGGRGGRQETQYF TGTGCCCACGAGGGTGGCAGGGGTGGGAGGCAAGAGACCCAGTACTTC
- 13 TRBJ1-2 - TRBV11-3 CASSFPLNYGYTF TGTGCCAGCAGCTTTCCCCTTAACTATGGCTACACCTTC
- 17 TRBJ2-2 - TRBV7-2 CASSFAPDSMYTGELFF TGTGCCAGCAGCTTTGCCCCGGACAGTATGTACACCGGGGAGCTGTTTTTT
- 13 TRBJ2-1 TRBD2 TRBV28 CASRLAGDNEQFF TGTGCCAGCCGCCTAGCGGGGGACAATGAGCAGTTCTTC
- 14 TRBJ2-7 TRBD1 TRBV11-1 CASSSRQGGYEQYF TGTGCCAGCAGCTCGAGACAGGGTGGCTACGAGCAGTACTTC
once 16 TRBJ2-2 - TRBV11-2 CASSLARGINTGELFF TGTGCCAGCAGCTTGGCCCGGGGCATCAACACCGGGGAGCTGTTTTTT
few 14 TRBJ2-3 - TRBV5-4 CASSLVGGPDTQYF TGTGCCAGCAGCTTGGTGGGGGGGCCGGATACGCAGTATTTT
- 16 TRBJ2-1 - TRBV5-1 CASTLDSAASYNEQFF TGCGCCAGCACCCTGGATTCAGCGGCCTCCTACAATGAGCAGTTCTTC
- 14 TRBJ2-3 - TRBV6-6 CASSYSQGTDTQYF TGTGCCAGCAGTTACTCACAGGGCACAGATACGCAGTATTTT
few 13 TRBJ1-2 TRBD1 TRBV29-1 CSVSGTGVGGYTF TGCAGCGTCTCCGGGACAGGGGTGGGTGGCTACACCTTC
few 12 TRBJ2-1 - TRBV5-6 CASSLGDNEQFF TGTGCCAGCAGCTTGGGAGACAATGAGCAGTTCTTC
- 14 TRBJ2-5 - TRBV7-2 CASSLAGVGETQYF TGTGCCAGCAGCTTAGCGGGAGTTGGGGAGACCCAGTACTTC
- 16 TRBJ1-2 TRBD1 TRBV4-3 CASSQDWTQGGLGYTF TGCGCCAGCAGCCAAGACTGGACCCAGGGGGGCCTTGGCTACACCTTC
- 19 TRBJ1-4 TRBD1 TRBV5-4 CASSLIPPGQGAIGEKLFF TGTGCCAGCAGCTTGATTCCTCCGGGACAGGGGGCCATCGGTGAAAAACTGTTTTTT
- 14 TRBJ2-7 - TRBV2 CASSPRGTTYEQYF TGTGCCAGCAGTCCCCGAGGTACGACCTACGAGCAGTACTTC
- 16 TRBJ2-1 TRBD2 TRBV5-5 CASSPPLAGGHNEQFF TGTGCCAGCAGCCCACCACTAGCGGGGGGGCACAATGAGCAGTTCTTC
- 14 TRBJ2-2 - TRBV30 CAWRTLGGTGELFF TGTGCCTGGAGGACACTAGGGGGGACCGGGGAGCTGTTTTTT
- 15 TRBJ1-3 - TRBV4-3 CASSLEEGSGNTIYF TGCGCCAGCAGCTTAGAGGAGGGCTCTGGAAACACCATATATTTT
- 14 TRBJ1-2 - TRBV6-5 CASTPTGLNYGYTF TGTGCCAGCACCCCGACAGGCCTCAACTATGGCTACACCTTC
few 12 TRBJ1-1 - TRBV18 CASSPANTEAFF TGTGCCAGCTCACCAGCGAACACTGAAGCTTTCTTT
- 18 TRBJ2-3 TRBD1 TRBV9 CASSVGWGTGRRTDTQYF TGTGCCAGCAGCGTAGGATGGGGGACAGGGAGGAGAACAGATACGCAGTATTTT
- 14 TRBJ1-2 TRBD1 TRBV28 CASIPPGGGRGYTF TGTGCCAGCATCCCCCCAGGGGGGGGGCGGGGCTACACCTTC
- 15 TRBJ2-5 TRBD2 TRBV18 CASSPTSGSKETQYF TGTGCCAGCTCCCCAACTAGCGGATCGAAAGAGACCCAGTACTTC
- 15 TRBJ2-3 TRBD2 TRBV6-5 CASSYSSGYTDTQYF TGTGCCAGCAGTTATTCTAGCGGGTACACAGATACGCAGTATTTT
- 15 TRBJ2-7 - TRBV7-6 CASSLVSEKYYEQYF TGTGCCAGCAGCTTAGTGAGCGAGAAGTACTACGAGCAGTACTTC
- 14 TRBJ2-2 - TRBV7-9 CASSLGRTTGELFF TGTGCCAGCAGCTTGGGACGGACCACCGGGGAGCTGTTTTTT
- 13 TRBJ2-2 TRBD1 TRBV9 CASSITGAGELFF TGTGCCAGCAGCATTACAGGGGCCGGGGAGCTGTTTTTT
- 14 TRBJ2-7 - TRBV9 CASSVLGDSYEQYF TGTGCCAGCAGCGTACTAGGAGACTCCTACGAGCAGTACTTC
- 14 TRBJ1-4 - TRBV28 CASSPGRGNEKLFF TGTGCCAGCAGCCCAGGGAGGGGGAATGAAAAACTGTTTTTT
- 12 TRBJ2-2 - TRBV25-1 CASRGNTGELFF TGTGCCAGCAGAGGGAACACCGGGGAGCTGTTTTTT
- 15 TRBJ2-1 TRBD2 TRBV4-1 CASSRPSGAYNEQFF TGCGCCAGCAGCCGCCCTAGCGGGGCCTACAATGAGCAGTTCTTC
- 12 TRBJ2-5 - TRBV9 CASSVLGETQYF TGTGCCAGCAGCGTATTAGGGGAGACCCAGTACTTC
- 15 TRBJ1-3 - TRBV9 CASSALPRGGDTIYF TGTGCCAGCAGCGCTTTGCCTCGGGGCGGGGACACCATATATTTT
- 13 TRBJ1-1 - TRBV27 CASSPEGRTEAFF TGTGCCAGCAGCCCGGAGGGAAGGACTGAAGCTTTCTTT
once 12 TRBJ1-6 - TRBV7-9 CASSLPNSPLHF TGTGCCAGCAGCCTCCCTAATTCACCCCTCCACTTT
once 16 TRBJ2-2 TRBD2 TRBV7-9 CASSLFGGRSTGELFF TGTGCCAGCAGCTTATTTGGCGGGAGGAGCACCGGGGAGCTGTTTTTT
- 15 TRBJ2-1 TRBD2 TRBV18 CASSPPVAGELEQFF TGTGCCAGCTCACCACCGGTAGCGGGGGAATTAGAGCAGTTCTTC
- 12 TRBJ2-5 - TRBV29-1 CSVAPGQETQYF TGCAGCGTTGCCCCAGGACAAGAGACCCAGTACTTC
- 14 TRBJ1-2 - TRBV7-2 CASSLAGPYNGYTF TGTGCCAGCAGCTTAGCCGGACCCTATAATGGCTACACCTTC
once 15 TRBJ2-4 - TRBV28 CASSPILGAGNIQYF TGTGCCAGCAGTCCCATTCTAGGGGCCGGAAACATTCAGTACTTC
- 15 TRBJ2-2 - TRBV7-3 CASSYPVGSTGELFF TGTGCCAGCAGCTACCCGGTGGGGTCGACCGGGGAGCTGTTTTTT
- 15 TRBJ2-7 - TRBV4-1 CASSQSLATTYEQYF TGCGCCAGCAGCCAAAGCTTGGCCACTACCTACGAGCAGTACTTC
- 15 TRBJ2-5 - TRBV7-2 CASSPWDLNGETQYF TGTGCCAGCAGCCCGTGGGACTTAAATGGGGAGACCCAGTACTTC
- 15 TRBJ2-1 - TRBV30 CAWRARDTTYNEQFF TGTGCCTGGAGAGCCCGGGACACCACGTACAATGAGCAGTTCTTC
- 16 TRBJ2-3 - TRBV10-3 CAISDPGAGDTDTQYF TGTGCCATCAGTGACCCGGGGGCGGGGGACACAGATACGCAGTATTTT
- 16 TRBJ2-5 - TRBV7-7 CASSVTVAGVQETQYF TGTGCCAGCAGCGTAACCGTGGCGGGTGTCCAAGAGACCCAGTACTTC
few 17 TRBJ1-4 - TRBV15 CATSSLWGFSGNEKLFF TGTGCCACCAGCAGCTTGTGGGGCTTTTCGGGTAATGAAAAACTGTTTTTT
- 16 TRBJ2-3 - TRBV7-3 CASSLNPAGSTDTQYF TGTGCCAGCAGCTTAAATCCGGCGGGCAGCACAGATACGCAGTATTTT
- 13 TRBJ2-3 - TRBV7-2 CASSLVKSDTQYF TGTGCCAGCAGCTTAGTTAAAAGCGATACGCAGTATTTT
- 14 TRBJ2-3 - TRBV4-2 CASSQVLQADTQYF TGTGCCAGCAGCCAAGTACTACAAGCAGATACGCAGTATTTT